A selection of T cell receptor beta chains follows, all from one sample in a study of T cell responses to AZD1222 COVID-19 vaccine. The protocol was immunoSEQ multiplex PCR, while the TCRdb copy is restricted to in-frame clones and leaves out a portion. The table lists some 69,000 clones, around four fifths of them singletons. Sequenced material: peripheral blood, taken 28 days after the second AZD1222 dose. The source is an adult who received the AZD1222 COVID-19 vaccine. Each CDR3 is given with its conserved first and last residue. Fields, in order: clone size, D gene, J gene, CDR3 length, V gene, CDR3 protein, CDR3 DNA. A D gene is named only where the DNA matches it firmly. The size of a clone is reported for some rows only, either as once, few or many, or as a class for expanded clones.

abundance: once
d_gene: TRBD1
j_gene: TRBJ1-2
len: 14
v_gene: TRBV6-4
CDR3aa: CASSVTGQGTGYTF
CDR3nt: TGTGCCAGCAGTGTGACCGGACAGGGGACGGGCTACACCTTC

abundance: NA
d_gene: NA
j_gene: TRBJ1-2
len: 13
v_gene: TRBV5-4
CDR3aa: CASSLEGLYGYTF
CDR3nt: TGTGCCAGCAGCTTGGAGGGCCTCTATGGCTACACCTTC

abundance: NA
d_gene: NA
j_gene: TRBJ1-2
len: 13
v_gene: TRBV7-9
CDR3aa: CASRDSRDNGYTF
CDR3nt: TGTGCCAGCAGGGACAGCCGGGACAATGGCTACACCTTC

abundance: NA
d_gene: NA
j_gene: TRBJ2-7
len: 13
v_gene: TRBV30
CDR3aa: CAWSIGASYEQYF
CDR3nt: TGTGCCTGGAGTATAGGGGCCTCCTACGAGCAGTACTTC

abundance: NA
d_gene: NA
j_gene: TRBJ2-1
len: 13
v_gene: TRBV7-8
CDR3aa: CASSLGLRLEQFF
CDR3nt: TGTGCCAGCAGCTTGGGCCTTCGGCTTGAGCAGTTCTTC

abundance: NA
d_gene: NA
j_gene: TRBJ2-2
len: 12
v_gene: TRBV18
CDR3aa: CASSPTSGELFF
CDR3nt: TGTGCCAGCTCACCCACGTCCGGGGAGCTGTTTTTT

abundance: NA
d_gene: NA
j_gene: TRBJ2-3
len: 16
v_gene: TRBV6-1
CDR3aa: CASSEREGRNTDTQYF
CDR3nt: TGTGCCAGCAGTGAACGCGAGGGGCGTAACACAGATACGCAGTATTTT

abundance: NA
d_gene: NA
j_gene: TRBJ2-5
len: 15
v_gene: TRBV6-5
CDR3aa: CASSYSGQVQETQYF
CDR3nt: TGTGCCAGCAGTTACTCGGGGCAGGTCCAAGAGACCCAGTACTTC

abundance: NA
d_gene: TRBD1
j_gene: TRBJ2-5
len: 13
v_gene: TRBV6-5
CDR3aa: CASSLQGPETQYF
CDR3nt: TGTGCCAGCAGTTTACAGGGGCCAGAGACCCAGTACTTC

abundance: NA
d_gene: NA
j_gene: TRBJ1-2
len: 12
v_gene: TRBV7-2
CDR3aa: CASSLELYGYTF
CDR3nt: TGTGCCAGCAGCTTAGAACTCTATGGCTACACCTTC

abundance: once
d_gene: TRBD2
j_gene: TRBJ2-2
len: 16
v_gene: TRBV11-3
CDR3aa: CASSSRVSGITGELFF
CDR3nt: TGTGCCAGCAGCAGTAGGGTCAGCGGGATAACCGGGGAGCTGTTTTTT

abundance: NA
d_gene: TRBD1
j_gene: TRBJ2-1
len: 13
v_gene: TRBV19
CDR3aa: CASRETGGDEQFF
CDR3nt: TGTGCCAGTAGGGAGACAGGGGGGGATGAGCAGTTCTTC

abundance: NA
d_gene: NA
j_gene: TRBJ2-6
len: 15
v_gene: TRBV5-6
CDR3aa: CASSLRGLGANVLTF
CDR3nt: TGTGCCAGCAGCTTGCGGGGGCTTGGGGCCAACGTCCTGACTTTC

abundance: NA
d_gene: TRBD1
j_gene: TRBJ1-4
len: 11
v_gene: TRBV19
CDR3aa: CASSRGTELFF
CDR3nt: TGTGCCAGTAGCCGAGGGACAGAACTGTTTTTT

abundance: NA
d_gene: NA
j_gene: TRBJ2-7
len: 15
v_gene: TRBV6-5
CDR3aa: CASSYSGAGEYEQYF
CDR3nt: TGTGCCAGCAGTTACTCAGGCGCAGGGGAGTACGAGCAGTACTTC

abundance: NA
d_gene: NA
j_gene: TRBJ2-4
len: 15
v_gene: TRBV19
CDR3aa: CASSISVRTKNIQYF
CDR3nt: TGTGCCAGTAGTATCTCGGTGCGGACCAAAAACATTCAGTACTTC

abundance: NA
d_gene: NA
j_gene: TRBJ1-1
len: 14
v_gene: TRBV5-1
CDR3aa: CASSFGKVNTEAFF
CDR3nt: TGCGCCAGCAGCTTTGGAAAGGTTAACACTGAAGCTTTCTTT

abundance: NA
d_gene: NA
j_gene: TRBJ1-5
len: 13
v_gene: TRBV5-1
CDR3aa: CASSGGPDQPQHF
CDR3nt: TGCGCCAGCAGCGGAGGCCCCGATCAGCCCCAGCATTTT

abundance: NA
d_gene: NA
j_gene: TRBJ2-5
len: 12
v_gene: TRBV30
CDR3aa: CAWRAREETQYF
CDR3nt: TGTGCCTGGAGAGCCAGGGAAGAGACCCAGTACTTC

abundance: NA
d_gene: TRBD1
j_gene: TRBJ2-7
len: 11
v_gene: TRBV30
CDR3aa: CAWSPGGEQYF
CDR3nt: TGTGCCTGGAGTCCAGGGGGCGAGCAGTACTTC

abundance: NA
d_gene: NA
j_gene: TRBJ2-7
len: 17
v_gene: TRBV7-9
CDR3aa: CASSVTNRDLSSYEQYF
CDR3nt: TGTGCCAGCAGCGTAACGAACCGGGACCTGAGCTCCTACGAGCAGTACTTC

abundance: NA
d_gene: TRBD2
j_gene: TRBJ2-2
len: 17
v_gene: TRBV9
CDR3aa: CASTRRERGVRTGELFF
CDR3nt: TGTGCCAGCACCCGTAGAGAGCGGGGGGTACGGACCGGGGAGCTGTTTTTT

abundance: few
d_gene: NA
j_gene: TRBJ1-2
len: 9
v_gene: TRBV20-1
CDR3aa: CSPAGGNTF
CDR3nt: TGCAGTCCGGCGGGGGGGAACACCTTC

abundance: NA
d_gene: NA
j_gene: TRBJ1-2
len: 14
v_gene: TRBV11-3
CDR3aa: CASSRFRDSYGYTF
CDR3nt: TGTGCCAGCAGCAGGTTCAGGGATTCATATGGCTACACCTTC

abundance: NA
d_gene: NA
j_gene: TRBJ2-3
len: 14
v_gene: TRBV18
CDR3aa: CASSPFPSTDTQYF
CDR3nt: TGTGCCAGCTCACCCTTCCCTAGCACAGATACGCAGTATTTT

abundance: NA
d_gene: TRBD2
j_gene: TRBJ2-3
len: 16
v_gene: TRBV5-6
CDR3aa: CASSGSSGIRTDTQYF
CDR3nt: TGTGCCAGCAGCGGATCTAGCGGGATCCGCACAGATACGCAGTATTTT

abundance: few
d_gene: NA
j_gene: TRBJ2-4
len: 16
v_gene: TRBV27
CDR3aa: CASSFGLAGTKNIQYF
CDR3nt: TGTGCCAGCAGTTTTGGGCTAGCCGGCACCAAAAACATTCAGTACTTC

abundance: once
d_gene: NA
j_gene: TRBJ1-6
len: 17
v_gene: TRBV27
CDR3aa: CASSLLVGSSYNSPLHF
CDR3nt: TGTGCCAGCAGTCTCCTTGTCGGAAGCTCCTATAATTCACCCCTCCACTTT